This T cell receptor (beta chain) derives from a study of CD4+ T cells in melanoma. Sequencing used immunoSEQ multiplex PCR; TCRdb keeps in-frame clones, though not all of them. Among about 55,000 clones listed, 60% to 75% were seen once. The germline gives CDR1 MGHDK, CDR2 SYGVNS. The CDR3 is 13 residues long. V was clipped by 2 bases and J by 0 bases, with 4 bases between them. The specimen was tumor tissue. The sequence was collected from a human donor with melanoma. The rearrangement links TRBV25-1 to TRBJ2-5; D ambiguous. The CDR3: CASSEEYQETQYF. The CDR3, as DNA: TGTGCCAGCAGTGAAGAGTACCAAGAGACCCAGTACTTC.